A single sample gave rise to the 11 T cell receptor beta chains below, sequenced in a study of blood T cell repertoires in COVID-19. Only in-frame clones appear in the TCRdb table, and some are missing; sequencing was by immunoSEQ multiplex PCR. Of approximately 130,000 clones in the sample, around 88% were seen once. Sequenced material: peripheral blood. All receptors derive from a woman aged 45-65 years who had recovered from COVID-19.

This sequence joins TRBV30 and TRBJ2-7; unclear D gene. This CDR3 spans 12 amino acids. V shed 0 bases and J shed 2 bases, with 5 bases lying between them. Germline CDR1 and CDR2: GTSNPN and SVGIG (reference sequence). The CDR3: CAWSVSPYEQYF. CDR3 in DNA: TGTGCCTGGAGTGTAAGCCCCTACGAGCAGTACTTC.

This clone has a single count. This chain connects TRBV7-9 to TRBJ1-1; D not certain. The CDR3 extends over 14 amino acids. Trimming took off 3 bases at V and 8 bases at J, with 16 bases between the two ends. The germline gives CDR1 SEHNR, CDR2 FQNEAQ (reference sequence). The CDR3 here is CASSFERAPVEAFF. The CDR3 DNA sequence: TGTGCCAGCAGCTTTGAGAGGGCCCCCGTGGAAGCTTTCTTT. Based on the CDR3 plus reference TRBV7-9 and TRBJ1-1, the full variable domain is DTGVSQNPRHKITKRGQNVTFRCDPISEHNRLYWYRQTLGQGPEFLTYFQNEAQLEKSRLLSDRFSAERPKGSFSTLEIQRTEQGDSAMYLCASSFERAPVEAFFGQGTRLTVV.

The chain is built from TRBV24-1 and TRBJ1-5; TRBD1 is a possible D gene (6 bases). V was clipped by 2 bases and J by 7 bases, with 14 bases between them. This CDR3 contains 15 residues. CDR1 is KGHDR, CDR2 SFDVKD, per germline. CDR3 residues: CATSDSRGGGQPQHF. The CDR3 DNA is TGTGCCACCAGTGATTCTAGGGGGGGAGGCCAGCCCCAGCATTTT.

J is TRBJ1-1 and V is TRBV19, with D perhaps matching TRBD1 (6 bases). The CDR3 length is 13 residues. CDR1 and CDR2 (germline): LNHDA, SQIVND (reference sequence). Trimming took off 7 bases at V and 4 bases at J, with 13 bases between the two ends. The CDR3 nucleotides are TGTGCCAGTATCGCGGGGGCAGGCACTGAAGCTTTCTTT. It yields the protein CASIAGAGTEAFF.

The chain combines TRBV11-2 with TRBJ1-2, with 7 bases matching TRBD1. This CDR3 is built from 16 residues. V lost 2 bases and J lost 4; bases outside the gene matches: 10. CDR1 SGHAT and CDR2 FQNNGV come from the germline V gene. CDR3 in amino acids: CASSLSSAGGFYGYTF. The CDR3 coding sequence is TGTGCCAGCAGCTTATCCTCGGCAGGGGGTTTCTATGGCTACACCTTC.

A few counts support this clone. The rearrangement joins TRBV28 to TRBJ1-2, with TRBD1 identical over 7 bases. V lost 6 bases to trimming and J lost 4 bases; unmatched junction nucleotides: 5. The CDR3 totals 13 residues. Germline assignment: CDR1 MDHEN and CDR2 SYDVKM. CDR3 residues: CASSRGVFYGYTF. The CDR3 DNA is TGTGCCAGCAGCAGGGGGGTATTCTATGGCTACACCTTC.

The chain combines TRBV7-2 with TRBJ1-6; D remains unclear. The CDR3 has 12 amino acids. Deletions cut 3 bases from V and 12 bases from J, with 9 bases between. Germline values: CDR1 SGHTA, CDR2 FQGNSA. CDR3 DNA sequence: TGTGCCAGCAGCTTTCCCTTCCGACCCCTCCACTTT. It specifies CASSFPFRPLHF.

V usage is TRBV9 and J usage is TRBJ2-1; no firm D call. The CDR3 has 16 amino acids. From germline, CDR1 is SGDLS and CDR2 YYNGEE. Deletions cut 1 base from V and 9 bases from J, with 20 bases between. CDR3 sequence reads: CASSVTDARVVGEQFF. The CDR3 nucleotides read TGTGCCAGCAGCGTAACCGACGCCCGGGTAGTCGGTGAGCAGTTCTTC.

A single count supports this clone. The J gene is TRBJ1-2, the V gene TRBV9, with D perhaps matching TRBD1 (6 bases). The CDR3 length is 15 residues. The germline V gene encodes CDR1 SGDLS and CDR2 YYNGEE. The V and J ends lost 3 bases and 0 bases respectively, with 12 bases between them. CDR3: CASSARTDSNYGYTF. DNA of the CDR3: TGTGCCAGCAGCGCCCGGACAGACTCTAACTATGGCTACACCTTC.

This clone showed up just a few times. This chain connects TRBV2 to TRBJ2-1; TRBD2 matches 11 bases. The J segment lost 12 bases and the V segment lost 7 bases, leaving 8 bases of the junction unmatched. CDR3 length: 13 residues. Germline CDR1 reads SNHLY; CDR2 reads FYNNEI. The chain's CDR3 is CASIGTSGYGQFF. The CDR3 coding sequence is TGTGCCAGCATTGGGACTAGCGGATACGGGCAGTTCTTC.

The rearrangement joins TRBV10-3 to TRBJ1-5; D not certain. Germline assignment: CDR1 ENHRY and CDR2 SYGVKD. The CDR3 sequence is 13 residues long. V was cut by 2 bases and J by 5 bases, with 7 bases left in between. The CDR3 DNA reads as TGTGCCATCAGTGAGGGAGGGCATCAGCCCCAGCATTTT. Translation: CAISEGGHQPQHF.